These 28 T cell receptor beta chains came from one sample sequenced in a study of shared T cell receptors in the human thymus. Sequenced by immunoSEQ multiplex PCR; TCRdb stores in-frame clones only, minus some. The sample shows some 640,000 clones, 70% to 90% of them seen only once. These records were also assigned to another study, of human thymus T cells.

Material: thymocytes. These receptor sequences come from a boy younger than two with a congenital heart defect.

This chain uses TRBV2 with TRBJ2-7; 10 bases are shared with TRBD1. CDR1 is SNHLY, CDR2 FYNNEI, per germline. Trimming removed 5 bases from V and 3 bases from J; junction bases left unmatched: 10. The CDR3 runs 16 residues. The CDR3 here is CASSLDRGRLFYEQYF. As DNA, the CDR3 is TGTGCCAGCAGTTTAGACAGGGGGCGGCTCTTCTACGAGCAGTACTTC. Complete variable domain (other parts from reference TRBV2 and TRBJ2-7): EPEVTQTPSHQVTQMGQEVILRCVPISNHLYFYWYRQILGQKVEFLVSFYNNEISEKSEIFDDQFSVERPDGSNFTLKIRSTKLEDSAMYFCASSLDRGRLFYEQYFGPGTRLTVT.

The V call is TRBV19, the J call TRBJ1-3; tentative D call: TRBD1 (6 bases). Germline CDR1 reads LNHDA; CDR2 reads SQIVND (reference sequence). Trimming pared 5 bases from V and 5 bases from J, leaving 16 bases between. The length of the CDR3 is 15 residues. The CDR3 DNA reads TGTGCCAGTAGTGCCCCGGGGGGGCTAAGAAACACCATATATTTT. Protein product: CASSAPGGLRNTIYF.

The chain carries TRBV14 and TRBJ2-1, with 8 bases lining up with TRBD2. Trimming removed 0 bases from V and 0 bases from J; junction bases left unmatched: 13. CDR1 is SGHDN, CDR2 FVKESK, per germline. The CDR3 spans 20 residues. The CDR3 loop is CASSQDLRAGLAFSYNEQFF. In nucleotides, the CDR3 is TGTGCCAGCAGCCAAGATCTACGAGCCGGACTAGCCTTCTCCTACAATGAGCAGTTCTTC.

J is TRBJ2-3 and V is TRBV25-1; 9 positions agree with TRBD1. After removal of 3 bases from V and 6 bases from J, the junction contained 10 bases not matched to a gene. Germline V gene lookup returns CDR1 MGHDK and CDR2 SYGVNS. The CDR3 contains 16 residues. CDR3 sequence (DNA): TGTGCCAGCAGTGAGCCGGAGGACAGGGGTTGCGATACGCAGTATTTT. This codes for CASSEPEDRGCDTQYF.

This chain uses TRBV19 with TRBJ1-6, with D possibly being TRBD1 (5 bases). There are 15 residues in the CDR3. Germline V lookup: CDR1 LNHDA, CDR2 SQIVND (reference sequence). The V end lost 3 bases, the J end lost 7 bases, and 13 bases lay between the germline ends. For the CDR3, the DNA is TGTGCCAGTAGTATGGGGCAGGGAATCAATTCACCCCTCCACTTT. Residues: CASSMGQGINSPLHF.

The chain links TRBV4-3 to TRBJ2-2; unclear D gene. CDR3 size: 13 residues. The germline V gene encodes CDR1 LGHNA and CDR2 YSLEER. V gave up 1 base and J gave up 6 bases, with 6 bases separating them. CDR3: CASSQALSGELFF. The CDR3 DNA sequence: TGCGCCAGCAGCCAAGCTCTCTCCGGGGAGCTGTTTTTT.

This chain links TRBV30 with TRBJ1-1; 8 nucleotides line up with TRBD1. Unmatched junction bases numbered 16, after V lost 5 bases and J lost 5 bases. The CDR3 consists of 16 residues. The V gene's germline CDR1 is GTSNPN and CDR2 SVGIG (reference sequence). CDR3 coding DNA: TGTGCCTGGGGATTAGGAGACAGGGGTTGGGAGACTGAAGCTTTCTTT. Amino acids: CAWGLGDRGWETEAFF.

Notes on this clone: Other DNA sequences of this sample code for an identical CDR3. The CDR3 DNA follows: TGTGCCAGCAGTTACGGGACATCTAACACCGGGGAGCTGTTTTTT. It is translated as CASSYGTSNTGELFF. J is TRBJ2-2 and V is TRBV6-5, with a weak D call TRBD1 (6 bases). The CDR3 spans 15 residues. Germline CDR1 is MNHEY and CDR2 is SVGAGI. The V gene lost 2 bases and the J gene lost 2 bases, with 9 bases spanning the gap.

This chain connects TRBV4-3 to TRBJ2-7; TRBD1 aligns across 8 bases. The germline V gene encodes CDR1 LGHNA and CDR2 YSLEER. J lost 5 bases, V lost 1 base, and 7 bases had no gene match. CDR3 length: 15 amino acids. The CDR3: CASSQVQGAPDEQYF. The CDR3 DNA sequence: TGCGCCAGCAGCCAAGTCCAGGGGGCTCCGGACGAGCAGTACTTC.

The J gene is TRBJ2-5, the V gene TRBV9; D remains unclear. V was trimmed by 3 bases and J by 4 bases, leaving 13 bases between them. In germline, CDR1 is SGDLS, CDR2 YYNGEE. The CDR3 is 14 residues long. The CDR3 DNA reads TGTGCCAGCAGCGGGGCCCTTAGTGGAGAGACCCAGTACTTC. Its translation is CASSGALSGETQYF.

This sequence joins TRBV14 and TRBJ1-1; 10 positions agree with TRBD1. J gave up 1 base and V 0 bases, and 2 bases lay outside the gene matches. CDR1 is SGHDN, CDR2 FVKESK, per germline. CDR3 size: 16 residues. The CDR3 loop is CASSQDGQGGNTEAFF. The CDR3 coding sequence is TGTGCCAGCAGCCAAGACGGACAGGGGGGGAACACTGAAGCTTTCTTT.

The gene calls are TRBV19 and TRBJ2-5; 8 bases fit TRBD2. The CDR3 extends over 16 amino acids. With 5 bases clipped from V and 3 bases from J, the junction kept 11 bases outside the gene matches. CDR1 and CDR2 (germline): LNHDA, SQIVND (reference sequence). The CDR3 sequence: CASSHGPSGLKETQYF. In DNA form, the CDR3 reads TGTGCCAGTAGTCACGGGCCTAGCGGGCTCAAAGAGACCCAGTACTTC.

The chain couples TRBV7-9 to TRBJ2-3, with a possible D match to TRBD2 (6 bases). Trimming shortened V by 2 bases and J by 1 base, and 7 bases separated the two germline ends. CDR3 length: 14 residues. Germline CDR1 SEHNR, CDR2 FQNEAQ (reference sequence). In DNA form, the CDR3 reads TGTGCCAGCAGCTTAATAGCGGGCACAGATACGCAGTATTTT. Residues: CASSLIAGTDTQYF. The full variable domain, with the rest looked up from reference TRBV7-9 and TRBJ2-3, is DTGVSQNPRHKITKRGQNVTFRCDPISEHNRLYWYRQTLGQGPEFLTYFQNEAQLEKSRLLSDRFSAERPKGSFSTLEIQRTEQGDSAMYLCASSLIAGTDTQYFGPGTRLTVL.

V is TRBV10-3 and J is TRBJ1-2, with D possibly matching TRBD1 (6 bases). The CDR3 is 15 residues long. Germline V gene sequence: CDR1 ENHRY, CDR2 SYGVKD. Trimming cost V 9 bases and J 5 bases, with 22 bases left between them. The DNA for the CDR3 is TGTGCCATAGCCGACAGGCATGTTGGGGGTTATGGCTACACCTTC. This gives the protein CAIADRHVGGYGYTF.

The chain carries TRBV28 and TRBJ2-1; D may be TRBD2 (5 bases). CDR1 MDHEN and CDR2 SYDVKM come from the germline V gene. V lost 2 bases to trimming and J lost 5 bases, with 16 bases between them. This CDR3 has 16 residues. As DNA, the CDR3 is TGTGCCAGCAGTTTAGAGGAGCTAGCACTCGACAATGAGCAGTTCTTC. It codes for CASSLEELALDNEQFF.

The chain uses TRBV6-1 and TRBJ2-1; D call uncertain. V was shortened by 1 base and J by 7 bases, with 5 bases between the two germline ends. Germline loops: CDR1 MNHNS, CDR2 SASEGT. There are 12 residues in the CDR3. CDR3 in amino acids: CASSEGENEQFF. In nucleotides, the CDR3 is TGTGCCAGCAGTGAAGGTGAGAATGAGCAGTTCTTC.

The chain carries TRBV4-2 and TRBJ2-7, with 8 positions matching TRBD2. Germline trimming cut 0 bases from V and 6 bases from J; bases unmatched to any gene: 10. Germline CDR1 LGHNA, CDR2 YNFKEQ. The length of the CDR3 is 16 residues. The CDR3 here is CASSQDLQRGKLEQYF. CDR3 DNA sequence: TGTGCCAGCAGCCAAGATCTTCAGCGGGGGAAGCTCGAGCAGTACTTC.

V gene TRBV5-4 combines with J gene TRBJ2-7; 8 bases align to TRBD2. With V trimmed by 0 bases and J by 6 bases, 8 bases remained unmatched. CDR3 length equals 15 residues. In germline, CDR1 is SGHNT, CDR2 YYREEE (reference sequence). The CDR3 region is CASSLEPGGECEQYF. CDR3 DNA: TGTGCCAGCAGCTTGGAACCGGGGGGGGAATGCGAGCAGTACTTC.

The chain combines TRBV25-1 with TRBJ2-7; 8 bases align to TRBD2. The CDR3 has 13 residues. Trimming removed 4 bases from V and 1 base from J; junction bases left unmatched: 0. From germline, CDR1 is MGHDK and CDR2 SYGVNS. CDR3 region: CASSAGGSYEQYF. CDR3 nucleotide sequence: TGTGCCAGCAGTGCGGGGGGGTCCTACGAGCAGTACTTC.

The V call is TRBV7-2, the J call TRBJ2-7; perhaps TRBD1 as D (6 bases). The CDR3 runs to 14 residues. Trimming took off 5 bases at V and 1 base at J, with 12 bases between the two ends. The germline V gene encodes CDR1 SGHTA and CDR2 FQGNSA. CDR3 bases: TGTGCCAGCAGCCCCAGGGGTGCTTCCTACGAGCAGTACTTC. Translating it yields CASSPRGASYEQYF.

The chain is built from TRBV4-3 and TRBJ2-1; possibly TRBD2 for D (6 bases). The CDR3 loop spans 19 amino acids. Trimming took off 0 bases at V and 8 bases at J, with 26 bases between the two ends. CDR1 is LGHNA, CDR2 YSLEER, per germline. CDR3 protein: CASSQDPRGEEGLMDEQFF. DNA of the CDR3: TGCGCCAGCAGCCAAGATCCTCGAGGGGAGGAAGGGTTAATGGATGAGCAGTTCTTC.

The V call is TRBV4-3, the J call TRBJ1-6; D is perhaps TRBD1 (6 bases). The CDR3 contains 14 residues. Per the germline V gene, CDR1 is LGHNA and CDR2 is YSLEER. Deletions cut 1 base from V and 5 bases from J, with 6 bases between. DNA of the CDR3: TGCGCCAGCAGCCAAGGACAGGATAATTCACCCCTCCACTTT. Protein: CASSQGQDNSPLHF.

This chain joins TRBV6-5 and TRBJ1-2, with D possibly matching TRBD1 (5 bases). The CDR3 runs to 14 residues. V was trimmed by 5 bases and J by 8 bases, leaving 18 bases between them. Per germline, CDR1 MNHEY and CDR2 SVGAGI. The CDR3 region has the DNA TGTGCCAGCAGTCCCCTCGGGGGTAGCGGGGGCTACACCTTC. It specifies CASSPLGGSGGYTF.

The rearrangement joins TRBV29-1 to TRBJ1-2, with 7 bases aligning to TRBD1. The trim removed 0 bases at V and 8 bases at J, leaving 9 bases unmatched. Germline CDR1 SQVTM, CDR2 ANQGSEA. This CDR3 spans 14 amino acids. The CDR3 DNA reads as TGCAGCGTTGAAGATCCGGGCAGGGGGAAGGGCTACACCTTC. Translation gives CSVEDPGRGKGYTF. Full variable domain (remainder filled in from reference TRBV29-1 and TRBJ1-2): SAVISQKPSRDICQRGTSLTIQCQVDSQVTMMFWYRQQPGQSLTLIATANQGSEATYESGFVIDKFPISRPNLTFSTLTVSNMSPEDSSIYLCSVEDPGRGKGYTFGSGTRLTVV.

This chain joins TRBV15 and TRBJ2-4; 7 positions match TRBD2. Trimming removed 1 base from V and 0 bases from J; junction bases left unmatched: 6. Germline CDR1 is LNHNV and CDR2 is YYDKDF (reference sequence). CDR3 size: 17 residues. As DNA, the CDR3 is TGTGCCACCAGCAGAGGGGAGGGGCGGGAAGCCAAAAACATTCAGTACTTC. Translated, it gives CATSRGEGREAKNIQYF.

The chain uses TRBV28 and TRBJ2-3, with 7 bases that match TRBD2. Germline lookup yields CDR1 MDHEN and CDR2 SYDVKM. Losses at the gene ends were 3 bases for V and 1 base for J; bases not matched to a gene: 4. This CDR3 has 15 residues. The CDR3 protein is CASSFPSGGTDTQYF. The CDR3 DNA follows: TGTGCCAGCAGTTTCCCCAGCGGGGGCACAGATACGCAGTATTTT. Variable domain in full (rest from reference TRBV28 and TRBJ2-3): DVKVTQSSRYLVKRTGEKVFLECVQDMDHENMFWYRQDPGLGLRLIYFSYDVKMKEKGDIPEGYSVSREKKERFSLILESASTNQTSMYLCASSFPSGGTDTQYFGPGTRLTVL.

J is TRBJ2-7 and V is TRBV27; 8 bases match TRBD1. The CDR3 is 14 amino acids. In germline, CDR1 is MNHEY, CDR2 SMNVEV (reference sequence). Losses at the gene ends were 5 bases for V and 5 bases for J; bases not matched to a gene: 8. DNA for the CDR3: TGTGCCAGCAGTCTGGGACAGGTCCTCGACGAGCAGTACTTC. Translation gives CASSLGQVLDEQYF.

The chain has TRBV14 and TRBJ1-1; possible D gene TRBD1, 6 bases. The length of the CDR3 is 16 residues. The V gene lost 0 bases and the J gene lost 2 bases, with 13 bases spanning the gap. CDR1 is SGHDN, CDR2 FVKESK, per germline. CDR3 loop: CASSQDGGQLNTEAFF. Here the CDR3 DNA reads TGTGCCAGCAGCCAAGATGGAGGACAGCTCAACACTGAAGCTTTCTTT.